This is a list of T cell receptor beta chains from one sample in a study of post-analysis software for immune sequencing data. TCRdb re-analysed the PCR reads in MiXCR, keeping a single row per CDR3 protein. This table has about half a million distinct CDR3 sequences, nearly 45% appearing once. The sample taken for sequencing was blood. These receptors all stem from a girl aged 10-17 years with multiple sclerosis. Each CDR3 is given with its conserved first and last residue. Each record gives: clone size, J gene, V gene, CDR3 protein. The listing skips clone size in some rows; elsewhere it reads once, few, many or a size class.

size: few
J: TRBJ2-3
V: TRBV7-3
CDR3: CASSSSGSSTDTQYF

size: -
J: TRBJ2-7
V: TRBV5-1
CDR3: CASSPDNYEQYF

size: few
J: TRBJ2-7
V: TRBV29-1
CDR3: CSVGGTRGGDEQYF

size: few
J: TRBJ2-7
V: TRBV6-1
CDR3: CASSEALGTGSYEQYF

size: few
J: TRBJ1-2
V: TRBV6-1
CDR3: CASSVTGTAYGYTF

size: -
J: -
V: TRBV25-1
CDR3: CASSDKGRPLETQYF

size: -
J: TRBJ2-1
V: TRBV5-1
CDR3: CASSTTSGRLLYNEQFF

size: few
J: TRBJ2-1
V: TRBV29-1
CDR3: CSVEPRLVSEQFF

size: -
J: TRBJ2-1
V: TRBV4-1
CDR3: CASSQDRGRNEQFF

size: -
J: TRBJ2-7
V: TRBV20-1
CDR3: CSARETGDKYEQYF